This paragraph reports one T cell receptor (beta chain). Systemic immunosuppression or autoimmune disease history was grounds to exclude patients. CDR1 and CDR2 (germline): MGHRA, YSYEKL. The V gene lost 4 bases and the J gene lost 6 bases, with 16 bases spanning the gap. The CDR3 runs to 14 residues. Assay used: immunoSEQ multiplex PCR; TCRdb lists only in-frame clones, some missing. The sample has about 11,000 clones, roughly 86% seen once; the top ten hold around 31%. This sample stems from a study of OX40 agonist ivuxolimab in advanced cancers. Study at large: Patients were dosed with the agonistic anti-OX40 (CD134) antibody ivuxolimab.

This receptor was obtained from an adult with an advanced solid tumor such as melanoma, head and neck, liver or kidney cancer. The chain carries TRBV4-1 and TRBJ2-7; D unresolved. Sample: CD4+ or CD8+ T cells sorted from blood, taken in a trial of the OX40 agonist ivuxolimab. The CDR3 is CASSPDAMVGEQYF. CDR3 DNA sequence: TGCGCCAGCAGCCCCGATGCGATGGTGGGCGAGCAGTACTTC.